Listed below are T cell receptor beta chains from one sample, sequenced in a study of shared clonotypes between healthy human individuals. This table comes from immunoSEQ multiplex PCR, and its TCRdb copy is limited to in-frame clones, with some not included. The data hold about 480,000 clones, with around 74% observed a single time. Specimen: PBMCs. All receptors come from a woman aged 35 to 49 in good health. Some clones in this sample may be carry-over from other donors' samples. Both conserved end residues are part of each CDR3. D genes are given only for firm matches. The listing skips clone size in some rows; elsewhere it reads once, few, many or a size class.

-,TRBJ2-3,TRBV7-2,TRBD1,CASSAGTGGSMDTQYF,TGTGCCAGCAGCGCCGGGACAGGGGGCTCGATGGATACGCAGTATTTT
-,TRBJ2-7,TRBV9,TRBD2,CASSTPVAGGPYEQYF,TGTGCCAGCAGCACCCCAGTAGCGGGAGGGCCTTACGAGCAGTACTTC
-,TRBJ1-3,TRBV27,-,CASRSGQLSGNTIYF,TGTGCCAGCAGATCTGGACAACTCTCTGGAAACACCATATATTTT
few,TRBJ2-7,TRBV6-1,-,CASRGTAGGHEQYF,TGTGCCAGCAGGGGGACAGCGGGTGGCCACGAGCAGTACTTC
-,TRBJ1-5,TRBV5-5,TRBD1,CASSLVGTGRNQPQHF,TGTGCCAGCAGCTTGGTTGGGACAGGGCGTAATCAGCCCCAGCATTTT
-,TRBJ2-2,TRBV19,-,CASSSRQKNTGELFF,TGTGCCAGTAGTAGTAGACAGAAGAACACCGGGGAGCTGTTTTTT
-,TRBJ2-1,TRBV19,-,CASSIGTPSYNEQFF,TGTGCCAGTAGTATCGGGACTCCCTCCTACAATGAGCAGTTCTTC
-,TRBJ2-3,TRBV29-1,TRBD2,CSDILAASTDTQYF,TGCAGCGATATACTAGCGGCTAGCACAGATACGCAGTATTTT
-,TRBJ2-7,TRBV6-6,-,CASSYSSGGKGEQYF,TGTGCCAGCAGTTACTCGAGTGGTGGGAAAGGCGAGCAGTACTTC
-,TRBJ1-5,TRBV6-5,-,CASSPGRSNQPQHF,TGTGCCAGCAGCCCAGGGAGGAGCAATCAGCCCCAGCATTTT
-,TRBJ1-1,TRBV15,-,CATSRDRSGSTEAFF,TGTGCCACCAGCAGAGATAGGTCGGGGAGCACTGAAGCTTTCTTT
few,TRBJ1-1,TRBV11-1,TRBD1,CASSLYGPGQGRTEAFF,TGTGCCAGCAGCTTATACGGTCCGGGACAGGGGCGTACTGAAGCTTTCTTT
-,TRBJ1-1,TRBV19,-,CASINPPYSEAFF,TGTGCCAGTATCAACCCTCCTTATTCTGAAGCTTTCTTT
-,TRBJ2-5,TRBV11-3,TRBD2,CASSPGTSGSSAETQYF,TGTGCCAGCAGCCCCGGGACTAGCGGGAGTTCGGCAGAGACCCAGTACTTC
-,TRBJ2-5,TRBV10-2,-,CATRPGGQETQYF,TGCGCCACCCGCCCCGGGGGACAAGAGACCCAGTACTTC
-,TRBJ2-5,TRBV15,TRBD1,CATSRGQGETQYF,TGTGCCACCAGCCGAGGACAGGGAGAGACCCAGTACTTC
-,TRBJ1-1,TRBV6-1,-,CATTRGTEAFF,TGTGCCACCACGAGGGGCACTGAAGCTTTCTTT
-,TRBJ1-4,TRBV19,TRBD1,CASRGAGTANEKLFF,TGTGCCAGTAGGGGAGCAGGGACAGCAAATGAAAAACTGTTTTTT
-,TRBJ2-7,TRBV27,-,CASSYRPGLGEQYF,TGTGCCAGCAGCTACCGCCCGGGTCTGGGCGAGCAGTACTTC
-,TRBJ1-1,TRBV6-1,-,CASQGLVDTEAFF,TGTGCCAGTCAGGGGTTGGTGGACACTGAAGCTTTCTTT
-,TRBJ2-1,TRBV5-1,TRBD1,CASSADRGSYNEQFF,TGCGCCAGCAGCGCGGACAGGGGCTCCTACAATGAGCAGTTCTTC
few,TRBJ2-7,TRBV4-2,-,CASSQDHRQDHEQYF,TGTGCCAGCAGCCAAGACCATAGGCAGGATCACGAGCAGTACTTC
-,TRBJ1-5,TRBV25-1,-,CASSDSRSNQPQHF,TGTGCCAGCAGTGATAGCCGTAGCAATCAGCCCCAGCATTTT
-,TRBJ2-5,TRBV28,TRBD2,CASKAGGQTQYF,TGTGCCAGCAAAGCGGGAGGACAGACCCAGTACTTC
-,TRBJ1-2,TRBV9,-,CASSPRQEGLNYGYTF,TGTGCCAGCAGCCCCCGGCAGGAAGGGTTAAACTATGGCTACACCTTC
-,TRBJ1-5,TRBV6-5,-,CASSFDRTGGPQHF,TGTGCCAGCAGCTTTGACAGGACGGGGGGGCCCCAGCATTTT
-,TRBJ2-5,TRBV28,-,CASSPGVGRSRQETQYF,TGTGCCAGCAGCCCAGGGGTTGGTAGGTCCCGCCAAGAGACCCAGTACTTC
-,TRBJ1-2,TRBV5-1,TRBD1,CASSLGTEGYTF,TGCGCCAGCAGCCTAGGGACAGAGGGCTACACCTTC
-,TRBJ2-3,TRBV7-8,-,CASSLRGADTDTQYF,TGTGCCAGCAGCTTGAGGGGCGCGGACACAGATACGCAGTATTTT
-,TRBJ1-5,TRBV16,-,CASSAPNQPQHF,TGTGCCAGCAGCGCACCGAATCAGCCCCAGCATTTT
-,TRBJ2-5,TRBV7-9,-,CASSLIDVGTQYF,TGTGCCAGCAGCCTGATCGACGTCGGGACCCAGTACTTC
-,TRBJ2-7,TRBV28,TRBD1,CAWGQGVEQYF,TGTGCCTGGGGACAGGGCGTCGAGCAGTACTTC
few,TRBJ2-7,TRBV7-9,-,CASSQWGDYEQYF,TGTGCCAGCAGCCAATGGGGGGACTACGAGCAGTACTTC
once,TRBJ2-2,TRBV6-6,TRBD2,CASSYWREGTGELFF,TGTGCCAGCAGTTACTGGCGGGAGGGCACCGGGGAGCTGTTTTTT
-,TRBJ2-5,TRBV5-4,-,CASSLGRAQETQYF,TGTGCCAGCAGCTTGGGGAGGGCTCAAGAGACCCAGTACTTC
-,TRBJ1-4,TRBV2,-,CASEARGEKLFF,TGTGCCAGCGAAGCCAGGGGTGAAAAACTGTTTTTT
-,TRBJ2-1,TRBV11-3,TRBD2,CASSFRLAGSYNEQFF,TGTGCCAGCAGCTTCCGACTAGCGGGCTCCTACAATGAGCAGTTCTTC
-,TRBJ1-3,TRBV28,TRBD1,CASSTGQGVYF,TGTGCCAGCAGCACAGGACAGGGAGTCTATTTT
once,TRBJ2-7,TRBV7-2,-,CASSLIGYEQYF,TGTGCCAGCAGCTTAATCGGTTACGAGCAGTACTTC
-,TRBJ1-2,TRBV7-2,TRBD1,CASSLAGTEYGYTF,TGTGCCAGCAGCTTAGCCGGGACAGAATATGGCTACACCTTC
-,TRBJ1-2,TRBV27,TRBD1,CASSHRTGNPPNGYTF,TGTGCCAGCAGTCACCGGACAGGGAATCCCCCTAATGGCTACACCTTC
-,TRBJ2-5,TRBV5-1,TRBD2,CASSFTSGETQYF,TGCGCCAGCAGCTTTACTAGCGGGGAGACCCAGTACTTC
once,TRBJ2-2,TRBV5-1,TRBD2,CASSPTAGLAANTGELFF,TGCGCCAGCAGCCCAACCGCGGGACTAGCGGCGAACACCGGGGAGCTGTTTTTT
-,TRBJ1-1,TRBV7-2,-,CASSLAGGGNTEAFF,TGTGCCAGCAGCTTAGCCGGTGGGGGGAACACTGAAGCTTTCTTT
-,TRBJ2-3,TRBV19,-,CASRPQVAASTDTQYF,TGTGCCAGTAGACCTCAGGTTGCGGCTAGCACAGATACGCAGTATTTT
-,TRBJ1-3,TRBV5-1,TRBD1,CASSLEGGTGLASGNTIYF,TGCGCCAGCAGCTTGGAAGGGGGGACAGGCCTTGCGTCTGGAAACACCATATATTTT
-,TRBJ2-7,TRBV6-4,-,CASTLRGEQYF,TGTGCCAGCACCCTAAGGGGCGAGCAGTACTTC
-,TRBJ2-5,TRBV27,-,CASRVSGRETQYF,TGTGCCAGCAGAGTGTCAGGGCGAGAGACCCAGTACTTC
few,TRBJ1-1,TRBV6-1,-,CASIGDTEAFF,TGTGCCAGCATTGGAGACACTGAAGCTTTCTTT
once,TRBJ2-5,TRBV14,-,CASSQDVARRGETQYF,TGTGCCAGCAGCCAAGATGTGGCTAGGAGAGGGGAGACCCAGTACTTC
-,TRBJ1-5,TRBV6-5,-,CASSSDVRDPQSQHF,TGTGCCAGCAGTTCTGATGTCAGGGATCCTCAGTCCCAGCATTTT
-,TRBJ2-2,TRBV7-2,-,CASSLGPTGELFF,TGTGCCAGCAGCTTGGGTCCCACCGGGGAGCTGTTTTTT
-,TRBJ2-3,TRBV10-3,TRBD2,CATGTSETEYF,TGTGCCACCGGGACTAGCGAAACGGAGTATTTT
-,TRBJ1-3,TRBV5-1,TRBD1,CASRMTGLSGNTIYF,TGCGCCAGCAGGATGACAGGGTTGTCTGGAAACACCATATATTTT
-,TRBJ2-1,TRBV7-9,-,CASSFGREGQFF,TGTGCCAGCAGCTTTGGGCGGGAAGGGCAGTTCTTC
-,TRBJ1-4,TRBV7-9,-,CASERGGLDEKLFF,TGTGCCAGTGAGAGGGGGGGTTTGGATGAAAAACTGTTTTTT
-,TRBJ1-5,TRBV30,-,CAWRAGVNQPQHF,TGTGCCTGGAGGGCGGGGGTAAATCAGCCCCAGCATTTT
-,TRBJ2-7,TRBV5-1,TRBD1,CASSWTGDYEQYF,TGCGCCAGCAGCTGGACAGGGGACTACGAGCAGTACTTC
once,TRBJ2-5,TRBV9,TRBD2,CASSPPRLAGVETQYF,TGTGCCAGCAGCCCCCCAAGACTAGCGGGAGTGGAGACCCAGTACTTC